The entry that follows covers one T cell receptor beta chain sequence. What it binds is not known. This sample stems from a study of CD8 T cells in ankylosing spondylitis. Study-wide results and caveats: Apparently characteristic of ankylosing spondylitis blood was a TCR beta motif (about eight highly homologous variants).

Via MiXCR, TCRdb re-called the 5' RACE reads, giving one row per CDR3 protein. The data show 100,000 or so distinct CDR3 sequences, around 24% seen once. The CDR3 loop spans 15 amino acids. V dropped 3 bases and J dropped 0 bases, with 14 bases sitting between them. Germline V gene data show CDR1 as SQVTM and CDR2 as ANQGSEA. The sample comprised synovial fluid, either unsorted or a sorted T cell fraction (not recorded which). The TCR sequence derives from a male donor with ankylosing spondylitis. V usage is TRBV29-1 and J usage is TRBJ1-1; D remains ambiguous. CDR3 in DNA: TGCAGCGTTGAGGGTATTCTGGGGATGAACACTGAAGCTTTCTTT. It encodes CSVEGILGMNTEAFF. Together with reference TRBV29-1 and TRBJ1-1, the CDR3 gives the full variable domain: SAVISQKPSRDICQRGTSLTIQCQVDSQVTMMFWYRQQPGQSLTLIATANQGSEATYESGFVIDKFPISRPNLTFSTLTVSNMSPEDSSIYLCSVEGILGMNTEAFFGQGTRLTVV.